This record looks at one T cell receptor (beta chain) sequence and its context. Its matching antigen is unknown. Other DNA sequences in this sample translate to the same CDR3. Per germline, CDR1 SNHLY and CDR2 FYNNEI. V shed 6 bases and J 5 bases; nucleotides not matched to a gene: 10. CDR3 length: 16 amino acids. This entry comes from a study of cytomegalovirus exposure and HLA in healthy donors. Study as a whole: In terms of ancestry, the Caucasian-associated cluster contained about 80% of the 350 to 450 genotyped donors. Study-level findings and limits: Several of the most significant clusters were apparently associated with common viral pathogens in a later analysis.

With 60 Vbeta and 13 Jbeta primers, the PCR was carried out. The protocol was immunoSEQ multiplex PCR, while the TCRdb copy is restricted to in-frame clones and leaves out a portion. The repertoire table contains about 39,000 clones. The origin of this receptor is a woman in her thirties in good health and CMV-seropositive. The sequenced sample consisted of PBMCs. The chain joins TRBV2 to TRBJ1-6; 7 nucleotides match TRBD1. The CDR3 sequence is CASSRAGQVDNSPLHF. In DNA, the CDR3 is TGTGCCAGCAGCCGCGCCGGACAGGTTGATAATTCACCCCTCCACTTT.